One sample yielded the 12 T cell receptor beta chains listed below, sequenced in a study of graft-versus-host responses after intestinal transplantation. For these receptors, no antigen is known. Here immunoSEQ multiplex PCR was the method, and the copy in TCRdb shows in-frame clones only, minus some. Among more than 70,000 clones listed, almost 90% were seen once. The sequencing used unstimulated CD4+ T cells sorted from spleen or lymph node cells, collected before intestinal transplant. Receptor source: a human donor who received an intestinal transplant.

J is TRBJ1-5 and V is TRBV6-1; 10 bases match TRBD1. V was pared by 7 bases and J by 6 bases, with 9 bases of the junction left unmatched. The length of the CDR3 is 15 residues. The germline gives CDR1 MNHNS, CDR2 SASEGT. The CDR3 DNA sequence: TGTGCCAGCACACCGACAGGGGGCATGAGTCAGCCCCAGCATTTT. This gives the protein CASTPTGGMSQPQHF.

The V gene is TRBV5-1, the J gene TRBJ2-7; 9 bases agree with TRBD2. The germline gives CDR1 SGHRS, CDR2 YFSETQ. V shed 0 bases and J 1 base; nucleotides not matched to a gene: 5. The CDR3 is 16 amino acids. The CDR3 sequence: CASSLARTSDSYEQYF. The CDR3 DNA follows: TGCGCCAGCAGCTTGGCCCGGACTAGCGATTCCTACGAGCAGTACTTC.

J is TRBJ1-5 and V is TRBV5-6; D possibly corresponds to TRBD1 (5 bases). Per the germline V gene, CDR1 is SGHDT and CDR2 is YYEEEE. The CDR3 runs 14 residues. Trimming took 0 bases from V and 7 from J, leaving 11 bases between them. The CDR3 reads CASSLGGGDQPQHF. CDR3 in DNA: TGTGCCAGCAGCTTGGGGGGGGGAGACCAGCCCCAGCATTTT.

The chain couples TRBV27 to TRBJ1-2, with a weak D call TRBD1 (5 bases). Trimming pared 7 bases from V and 6 bases from J, leaving 21 bases between. This CDR3 is built from 15 residues. Germline CDR1 and CDR2: MNHEY and SMNVEV (reference sequence). The CDR3 nucleotides read TGTGCCAGCACCTCCCCGGGCCAGGGTTTACATGGCTACACCTTC. As protein: CASTSPGQGLHGYTF.

This chain links TRBV5-1 with TRBJ2-1, with 9 positions matching TRBD1. The germline V gene has CDR1 SGHRS and CDR2 YFSETQ. The ends lost 3 bases at V and 6 bases at J; junction bases unmatched: 4. This CDR3 region has 14 residues. The CDR3 DNA sequence: TGCGCCAGCAGCTCGGGGACAGGGCCCAATGAGCAGTTCTTC. Its translation is CASSSGTGPNEQFF.

The chain joins TRBV6-6 to TRBJ1-6; 8 bases map to TRBD1. The germline gives CDR1 MNHNY, CDR2 SVGAGI (reference sequence). The CDR3 is 13 amino acids. J gave up 10 bases and V 10 bases, and 9 bases lay outside the gene matches. This CDR3 reads CANKDRDGSPLHF. The CDR3 DNA reads TGTGCCAACAAGGACAGGGATGGGTCACCCCTCCACTTT.

J is TRBJ2-7 and V is TRBV18, with 10 bases identical to TRBD1. The V segment lost 3 bases and the J segment 5 bases; nucleotides outside the gene matches: 28. Germline lookup yields CDR1 KGHSH and CDR2 LQKENI. This CDR3 contains 22 residues. The CDR3 here is CASSPTGPLWGQGSFGSHEQYF. The CDR3 region has the DNA TGTGCCAGCTCACCGACAGGGCCTTTGTGGGGACAGGGGTCCTTTGGGTCCCACGAGCAGTACTTC. The full variable domain, with the rest looked up from reference TRBV18 and TRBJ2-7, is NAGVMQNPRHLVRRRGQEARLRCSPMKGHSHVYWYRQLPEEGLKFMVYLQKENIIDESGMPKERFSAEFPKEGPSILRIQQVVRGDSAAYFCASSPTGPLWGQGSFGSHEQYFGPGTRLTVT.

The chain links TRBV18 to TRBJ1-1; D is perhaps TRBD1 (6 bases). Trimming shortened V by 6 bases and J by 1 base, and 15 bases separated the two germline ends. Germline CDR1 KGHSH, CDR2 LQKENI. The CDR3 loop spans 15 amino acids. CDR3 sequence reads: CASSLGGQENTEAFF. CDR3 bases: TGTGCCAGCTCCCTGGGGGGGCAGGAGAACACTGAAGCTTTCTTT.

The V gene is TRBV7-9, the J gene TRBJ1-1; a possible D gene is TRBD1 (5 bases). V lost 1 base, J lost 3 bases, and 6 bases lay in between. The CDR3 is 13 residues long. Germline CDR1 and CDR2: SEHNR and FQNEAQ (reference sequence). This CDR3 is CASSLGGDTEAFF. The CDR3 DNA is TGTGCCAGCAGCTTAGGGGGGGACACTGAAGCTTTCTTT.

The chain combines TRBV9 with TRBJ2-3; 11 bases agree with TRBD2. CDR1 is SGDLS, CDR2 YYNGEE, per germline. J gave up 6 bases and V 4 bases, and 4 bases lay outside the gene matches. CDR3 size: 14 residues. The CDR3 spells CASSSGLAADTQYF. The DNA of the CDR3 is TGTGCCAGCAGCTCGGGACTAGCGGCGGATACGCAGTATTTT.

This chain links TRBV28 with TRBJ2-5; D might be TRBD1 (5 bases). The CDR3 has 14 amino acids. Germline CDR1 is MDHEN and CDR2 is SYDVKM. V was trimmed by 3 bases and J by 1 base, leaving 9 bases between them. The CDR3 region is CASSLVGAQETQYF. CDR3 nucleotide sequence: TGTGCCAGCAGTTTGGTAGGGGCCCAAGAGACCCAGTACTTC.

The rearrangement uses TRBV5-4 and TRBJ1-2, with D unclear. The germline gives CDR1 SGHNT, CDR2 YYREEE (reference sequence). This CDR3 contains 13 residues. Trimming took 4 bases from V and 4 from J, leaving 11 bases between them. CDR3 nucleotide sequence: TGTGCCAGCAGCCACAGCTTCTCCTATGGCTACACCTTC. It is translated as CASSHSFSYGYTF.